This T cell receptor beta chain emerged from a study of Ad26.COV2.S vaccination and SARS-CoV-2 variants. Trimming removed 4 bases from V and 4 bases from J, with 7 bases in between. CDR3 length: 12 residues. The germline V gene has CDR1 SQVTM and CDR2 ANQGSEA. About this clone itself: The antigen is not known.

General study results and limits: Comparable non-spike TCR breadth was observed in vaccine and placebo recipients.

The treatment here: roughly 19 received Ad26.COV2.S at low or high dose, single or two shots; five or six received placebo; per-sample allocation not given. Sample collection was performed on day 63 after the first vaccine or placebo injection. An Ad26 vector was used to express Wuhan-strain SARS-CoV-2 spike as the vaccine. Sequenced by immunoSEQ multiplex PCR; TCRdb stores in-frame clones only, minus some. The sample includes 330,000 or so clones, 90% of them seen just once. The chain couples TRBV29-1 to TRBJ1-4; the D is unclear. The source of this sequence is a person between 18 and 60 years old who received the Ad26.COV2.S COVID-19 vaccine or a placebo. This sample comprised peripheral blood, obtained in a trial of Ad26.COV2.S vaccine versus placebo. The CDR3 reads CSVGRINEKLFF. In DNA, the CDR3 is TGCAGCGTTGGACGGATTAATGAAAAACTGTTTTTT.